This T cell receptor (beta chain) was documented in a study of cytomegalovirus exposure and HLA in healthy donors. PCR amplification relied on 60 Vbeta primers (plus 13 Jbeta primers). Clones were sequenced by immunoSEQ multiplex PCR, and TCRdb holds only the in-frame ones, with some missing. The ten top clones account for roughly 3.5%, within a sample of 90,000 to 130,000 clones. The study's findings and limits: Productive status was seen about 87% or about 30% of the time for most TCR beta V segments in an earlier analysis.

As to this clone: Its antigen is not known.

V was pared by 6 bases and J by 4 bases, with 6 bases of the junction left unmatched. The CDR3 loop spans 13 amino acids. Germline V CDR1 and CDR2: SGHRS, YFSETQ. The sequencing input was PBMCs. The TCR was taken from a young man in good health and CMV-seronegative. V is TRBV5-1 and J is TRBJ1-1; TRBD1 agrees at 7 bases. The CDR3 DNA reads TGCGCCAGCAATGACAGGGCTGGCACTGAAGCTTTCTTT. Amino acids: CASNDRAGTEAFF. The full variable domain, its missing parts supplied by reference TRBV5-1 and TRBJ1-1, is KAGVTQTPRYLIKTRGQQVTLSCSPISGHRSVSWYQQTPGQGLQFLFEYFSETQRNKGNFPGRFSGRQFSNSRSEMNVSTLELGDSALYLCASNDRAGTEAFFGQGTRLTVV.